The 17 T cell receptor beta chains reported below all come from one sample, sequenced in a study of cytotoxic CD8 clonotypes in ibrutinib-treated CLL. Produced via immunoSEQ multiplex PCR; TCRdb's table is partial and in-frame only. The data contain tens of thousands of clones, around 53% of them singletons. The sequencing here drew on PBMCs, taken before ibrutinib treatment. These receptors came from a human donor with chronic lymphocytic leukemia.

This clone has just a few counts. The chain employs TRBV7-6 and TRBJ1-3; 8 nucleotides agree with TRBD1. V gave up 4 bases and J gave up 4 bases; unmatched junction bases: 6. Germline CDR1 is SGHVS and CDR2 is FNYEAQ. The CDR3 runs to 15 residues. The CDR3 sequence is CASSSQGAHGNTIYF. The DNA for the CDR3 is TGTGCCAGCAGCTCCCAGGGGGCTCACGGAAACACCATATATTTT.

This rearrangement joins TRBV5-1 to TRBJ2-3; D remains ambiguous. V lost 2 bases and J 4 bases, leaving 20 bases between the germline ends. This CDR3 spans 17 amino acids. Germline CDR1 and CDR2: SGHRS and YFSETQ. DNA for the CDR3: TGCGCCAGCAGCTTATCGGGCGGAACGGATTATGCAGATACGCAGTATTTT. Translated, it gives CASSLSGGTDYADTQYF.

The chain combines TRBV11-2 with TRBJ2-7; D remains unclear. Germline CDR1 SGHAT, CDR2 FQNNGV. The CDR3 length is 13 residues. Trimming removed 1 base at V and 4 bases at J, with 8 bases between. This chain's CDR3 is CASSLGFSYEQYF. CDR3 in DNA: TGTGCCAGCAGCTTAGGGTTCTCATACGAGCAGTACTTC.

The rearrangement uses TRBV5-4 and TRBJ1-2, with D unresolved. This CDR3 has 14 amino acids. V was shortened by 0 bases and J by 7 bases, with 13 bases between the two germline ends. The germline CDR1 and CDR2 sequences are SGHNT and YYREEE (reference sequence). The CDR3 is CASSLAAVLGGYTF. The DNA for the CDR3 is TGTGCCAGCAGCTTGGCCGCTGTTCTAGGTGGCTACACCTTC.

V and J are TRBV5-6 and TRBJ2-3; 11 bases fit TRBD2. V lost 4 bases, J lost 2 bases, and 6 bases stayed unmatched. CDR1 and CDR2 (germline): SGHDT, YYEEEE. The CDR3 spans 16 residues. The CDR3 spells CASSPLAGGYTDTQYF. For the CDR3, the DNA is TGTGCCAGCAGCCCTCTAGCGGGGGGATACACAGATACGCAGTATTTT.

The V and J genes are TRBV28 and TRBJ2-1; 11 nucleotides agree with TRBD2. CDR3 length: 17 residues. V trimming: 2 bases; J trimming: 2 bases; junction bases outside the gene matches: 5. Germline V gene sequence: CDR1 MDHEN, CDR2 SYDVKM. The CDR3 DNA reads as TGTGCCAGCAGTTTAGTTACTAGCGGGGGAACCTACAATGAGCAGTTCTTC. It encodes CASSLVTSGGTYNEQFF.

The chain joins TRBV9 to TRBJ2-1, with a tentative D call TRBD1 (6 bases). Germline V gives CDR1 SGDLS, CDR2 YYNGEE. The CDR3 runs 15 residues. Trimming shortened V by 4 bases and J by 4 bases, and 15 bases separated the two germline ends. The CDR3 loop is CASSSGDAGYNEQFF. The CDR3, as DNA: TGTGCCAGCAGCTCAGGGGATGCGGGTTACAATGAGCAGTTCTTC.

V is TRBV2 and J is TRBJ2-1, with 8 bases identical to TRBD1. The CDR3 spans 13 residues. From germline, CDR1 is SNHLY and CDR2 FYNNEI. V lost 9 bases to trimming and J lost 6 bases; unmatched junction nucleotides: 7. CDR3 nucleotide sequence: TGTGCCAGTTCCGGGACAGGAGGCAATGAGCAGTTCTTC. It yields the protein CASSGTGGNEQFF.

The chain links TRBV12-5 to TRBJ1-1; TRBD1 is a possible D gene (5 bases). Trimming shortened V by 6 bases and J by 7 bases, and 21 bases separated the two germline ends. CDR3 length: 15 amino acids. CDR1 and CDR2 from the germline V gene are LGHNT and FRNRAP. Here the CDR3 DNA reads TGTGCTAGTGGCCTTCCCGCAGGGCAACTGGATGAAGCTTTCTTT. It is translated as CASGLPAGQLDEAFF.

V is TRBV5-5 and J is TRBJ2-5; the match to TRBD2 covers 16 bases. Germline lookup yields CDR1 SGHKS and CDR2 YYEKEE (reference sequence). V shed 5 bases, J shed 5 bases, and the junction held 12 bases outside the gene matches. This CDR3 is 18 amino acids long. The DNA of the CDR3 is TGTGCCAGCAGTCCGGGACTAGCGGGGGGGCTGATGTGGGAGACCCAGTACTTC. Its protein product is CASSPGLAGGLMWETQYF.

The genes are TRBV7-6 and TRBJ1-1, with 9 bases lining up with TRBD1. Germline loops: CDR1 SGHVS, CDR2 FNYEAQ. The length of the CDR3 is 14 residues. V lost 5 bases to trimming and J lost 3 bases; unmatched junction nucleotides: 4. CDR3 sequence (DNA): TGTGCCAGCAGCCCACGACAGGGGGACACTGAAGCTTTCTTT. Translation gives CASSPRQGDTEAFF.

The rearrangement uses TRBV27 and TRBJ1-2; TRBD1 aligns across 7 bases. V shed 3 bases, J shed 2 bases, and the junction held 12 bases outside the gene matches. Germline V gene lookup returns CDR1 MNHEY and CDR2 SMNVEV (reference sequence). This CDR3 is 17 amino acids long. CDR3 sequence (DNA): TGTGCCAGCAGTTTGCGCGACCAGGGACAGCAAAACTATGGCTACACCTTC. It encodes CASSLRDQGQQNYGYTF.

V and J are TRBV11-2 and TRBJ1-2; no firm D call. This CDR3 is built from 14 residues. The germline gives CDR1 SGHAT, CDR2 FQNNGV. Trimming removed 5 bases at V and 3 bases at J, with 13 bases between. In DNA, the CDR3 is TGTGCCAGCAGCCCGACACCGGACGACTATGGCTACACCTTC. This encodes CASSPTPDDYGYTF. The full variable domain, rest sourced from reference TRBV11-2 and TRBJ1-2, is EAGVAQSPRYKIIEKRQSVAFWCNPISGHATLYWYQQILGQGPKLLIQFQNNGVVDDSQLPKDRFSAERLKGVDSTLKIQPAKLEDSAVYLCASSPTPDDYGYTFGSGTRLTVV.

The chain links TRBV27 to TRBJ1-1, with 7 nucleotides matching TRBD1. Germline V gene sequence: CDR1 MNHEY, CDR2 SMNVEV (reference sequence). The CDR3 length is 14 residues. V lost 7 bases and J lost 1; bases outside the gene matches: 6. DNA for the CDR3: TGTGCCAGCACCCCGACAGGGAAGAACACTGAAGCTTTCTTT. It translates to CASTPTGKNTEAFF.

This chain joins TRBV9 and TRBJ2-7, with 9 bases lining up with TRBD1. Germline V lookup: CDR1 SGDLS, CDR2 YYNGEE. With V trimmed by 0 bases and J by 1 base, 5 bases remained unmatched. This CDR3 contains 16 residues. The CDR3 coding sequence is TGTGCCAGCAGCGTAGGAAAGGGACAGGGATCCTACGAGCAGTACTTC. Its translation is CASSVGKGQGSYEQYF.

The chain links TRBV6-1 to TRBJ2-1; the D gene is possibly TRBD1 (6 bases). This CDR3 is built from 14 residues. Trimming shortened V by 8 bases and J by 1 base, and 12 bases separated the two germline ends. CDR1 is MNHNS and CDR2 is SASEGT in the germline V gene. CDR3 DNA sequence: TGTGCCAGCCGAAACAGGGATTCCTACAATGAGCAGTTCTTC. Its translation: CASRNRDSYNEQFF.

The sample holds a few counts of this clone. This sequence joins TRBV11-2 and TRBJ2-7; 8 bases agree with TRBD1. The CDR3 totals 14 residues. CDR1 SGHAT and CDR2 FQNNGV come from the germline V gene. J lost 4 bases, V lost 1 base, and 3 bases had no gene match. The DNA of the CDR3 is TGTGCCAGCAGCTTAGTGCAGGGGGCGTACGAGCAGTACTTC. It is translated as CASSLVQGAYEQYF.